This TCR beta chain was identified during a study of spatial heterogeneity in lung cancer. In the study overall: The study consistently detected more beta-chain than alpha-chain sequences.

TCRdb called the 5' RACE reads again in MiXCR, with one record for every CDR3 protein. The profile covers about 5,000 distinct CDR3 sequences, with around 3.2% appearing a single time and approximately 25% taken by the ten largest. The germline V gene encodes CDR1 MNHEY and CDR2 SVGAGI. This CDR3 is built from 12 residues. Trimming shortened V by 6 bases and J by 6 bases, and 8 bases separated the two germline ends. Time point: sample taken at primary tumor resection. Donation came from 70 or so patients with untreated early-stage non-small cell lung cancer. In each case, whole RNA from tumor, nontumor lung or frozen PBMC was sequenced unsorted.

The source was normal lung tissue next to the tumor, collected at surgery. This chain connects TRBV6-5 to TRBJ2-2; possible D gene TRBD1, 5 bases. This receptor was identified in a male donor with early-stage non-small cell lung cancer. CDR3 sequence: CASRPGSGELFF. CDR3 sequence (DNA): TGTGCCAGCAGGCCAGGGTCCGGGGAGCTGTTTTTT.